This T cell receptor (beta chain) comes out of a study of blood T cell repertoires in COVID-19. Across the whole study: Both acute and convalescent COVID-19 samples were obtained from the United States, Italy and Spain. The cDNA or gDNA used as material had been derived from T cells, B-cell-depleted T cells, or PBMCs.

This CDR3 has 14 residues. Germline V lookup: CDR1 LGHDT, CDR2 YNNKEL (reference sequence). Trimming removed 3 bases from V and 2 bases from J, with 10 bases in between. In the authors' methods: Estimates of nucleated cell counts were drawn from the amplification of reference gene primers. Sequencing used immunoSEQ multiplex PCR; TCRdb keeps in-frame clones, though not all of them. V and J calls and clone size follow that table, whereas D and trimming were derived from the DNA. The table shows 400,000 to 550,000 clones, with approximately 90% occurring only once. The chain couples TRBV3-1 (or the pseudogene TRBV3-2) to TRBJ1-2; D is possibly TRBD1 (5 bases). The sequencing input was peripheral blood. The TCR sequence derives from a woman aged 25 to 39 with acute or convalescent COVID-19. The CDR3 loop is CASSHVTENYGYTF. CDR3 DNA: TGTGCCAGCAGCCACGTGACAGAAAACTATGGCTACACCTTC.